The next 5 T cell receptor beta chains were all read from a single sample in a study of cytomegalovirus exposure and HLA in healthy donors. In the PCR, 60 Vbeta and 13 Jbeta primers were used. TCRdb keeps only in-frame clones here, not all; method: immunoSEQ multiplex PCR. The table includes roughly 110,000 clones, 70% to 80% detected once. Sequencing was done on a sample of PBMCs. Receptors originate from a man between 18 and 35 years old in good health and CMV-seronegative.

The V and J genes are TRBV7-2 and TRBJ2-5; 8 bases line up with TRBD2. CDR3 length equals 17 residues. With V trimmed by 0 bases and J by 2 bases, 8 bases remained unmatched. CDR1 is SGHTA, CDR2 FQGNSA, per germline. The chain's CDR3 is CASSLARGTRLQETQYF. Written as DNA, the CDR3 is TGTGCCAGCAGCTTAGCGCGTGGGACTAGGCTACAAGAGACCCAGTACTTC. Based on the CDR3 plus reference TRBV7-2 and TRBJ2-5, the full variable domain is GAGVSQSPSNKVTEKGKDVELRCDPISGHTALYWYRQSLGQGLEFLIYFQGNSAPDKSGLPSDRFSAERTGGSVSTLTIQRTQQEDSAVYLCASSLARGTRLQETQYFGPGTRLLVL.

The V call is TRBV9, the J call TRBJ2-7, with 14 bases that match TRBD2. V trimming: 2 bases; J trimming: 3 bases; junction bases outside the gene matches: 4. Germline values: CDR1 SGDLS, CDR2 YYNGEE. The CDR3 is 16 amino acids. The CDR3 nucleotides are TGTGCCAGCAGCGTGGGACTAGCGGGGGATTTCTACGAGCAGTACTTC. This sequence encodes CASSVGLAGDFYEQYF.

The CDR3 bases are TGTGCCAGCAGCTTGGGCACAGGGACACGCTCTGGAAACACCATATATTTT. It encodes CASSLGTGTRSGNTIYF. The gene calls are TRBV7-8 and TRBJ1-3, with D possibly matching TRBD1 (6 bases). V was trimmed by 3 bases and J by 0 bases, leaving 15 bases between them. Germline V gene lookup returns CDR1 SGHVS and CDR2 FQNEAQ. This CDR3 has 17 amino acids. Using reference TRBV7-8 and TRBJ1-3 for the parts outside the CDR3, the full variable domain is GAGVSQSPRYKVAKRGQDVALRCDPISGHVSLFWYQQALGQGPEFLTYFQNEAQLDKSGLPSDRFFAERPEGSVSTLKIQRTQQEDSAVYLCASSLGTGTRSGNTIYFGEGSWLTVV.

The chain uses TRBV7-2 and TRBJ2-7; D is possibly TRBD2 (7 bases). This CDR3 is built from 17 residues. CDR1 and CDR2 from the germline V gene are SGHTA and FQGNSA. Trimming removed 3 bases from V and 3 bases from J, with 21 bases in between. The CDR3 DNA reads as TGTGCCAGCAGCTTTAGTGGGGGGGCCCGGGGAGGCTACGAGCAGTACTTC. Amino acids: CASSFSGGARGGYEQYF.

This clone came up a few times. The chain is built from TRBV4-3 and TRBJ1-1; D remains unclear. Trimming pared 0 bases from V and 3 bases from J, leaving 20 bases between. The CDR3 is made up of 18 amino acids. Germline V gene data show CDR1 as LGHNA and CDR2 as YSLEER. The CDR3 here is CASSQDPGKSWSDTEAFF. The DNA for the CDR3 is TGCGCCAGCAGCCAAGATCCGGGAAAGTCATGGTCGGACACTGAAGCTTTCTTT.